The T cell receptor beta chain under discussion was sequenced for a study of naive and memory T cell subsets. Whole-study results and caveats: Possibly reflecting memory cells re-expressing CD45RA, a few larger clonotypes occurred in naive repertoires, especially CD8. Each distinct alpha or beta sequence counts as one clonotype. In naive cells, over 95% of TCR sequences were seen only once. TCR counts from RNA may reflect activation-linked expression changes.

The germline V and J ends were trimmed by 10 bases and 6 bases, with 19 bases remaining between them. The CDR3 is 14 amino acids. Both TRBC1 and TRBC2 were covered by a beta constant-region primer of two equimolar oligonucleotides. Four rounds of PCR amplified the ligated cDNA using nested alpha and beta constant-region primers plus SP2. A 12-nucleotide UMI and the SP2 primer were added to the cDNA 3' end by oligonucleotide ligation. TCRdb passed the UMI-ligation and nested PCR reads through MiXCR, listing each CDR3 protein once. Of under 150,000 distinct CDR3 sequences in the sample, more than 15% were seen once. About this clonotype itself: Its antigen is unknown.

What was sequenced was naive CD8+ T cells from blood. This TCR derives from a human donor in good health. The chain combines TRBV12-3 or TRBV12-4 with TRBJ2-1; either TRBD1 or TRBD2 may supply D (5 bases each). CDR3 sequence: CATTHYRDVNEQFF. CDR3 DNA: TGTGCCACCACTCATTACCGGGACGTCAATGAGCAGTTCTTC.